The present T cell receptor (beta chain) was sequenced within a study of cytomegalovirus exposure and HLA in healthy donors. Study background: Roughly 92 million unique TCRs, all from HLA-typed donors, were included in an early release of the data. General observations from the study: Through in vitro validation, three CMV-associated chains were shown to be specific for CMV antigens.

On this clone itself: The antigen is unknown.

Trimming removed 6 bases at V and 4 bases at J, with 17 bases between. The CDR3 runs to 15 residues. CDR1 and CDR2 (germline): MNHEY, SMNVEV (reference sequence). This PCR relied on a set of 60 Vbeta primers and 13 Jbeta primers. Using immunoSEQ multiplex PCR, the repertoire was profiled, and TCRdb retains in-frame clones only, with some absent. The table has roughly 130,000 clones, 82% seen once. The V call is TRBV27, the J call TRBJ2-3; D possibly corresponds to TRBD2 (6 bases). The material sequenced was PBMCs. This TCR was sampled from a male donor in good health and CMV-seropositive. CDR3 residues: CASSPGRGRPDTQYF. The DNA for the CDR3 is TGTGCCAGCAGCCCGGGACGGGGGAGACCAGATACGCAGTATTTT.